One sample yielded the 17 T cell receptor beta chains listed below, sequenced in a study of long-term antiretroviral therapy in people with HIV. The libraries were made with immunoSEQ v3.0 at survey level. Clones were sequenced by immunoSEQ multiplex PCR, and TCRdb holds only the in-frame ones, with some missing. There are 30,000 to 40,000 clones in the sample; 70% to 80% occur only once, and approximately 3.2% lies in the top ten. The sample consisted of unsorted PBMCs, taken 1.9 years after starting antiretroviral therapy. The receptors here all came from a man between 18 and 29 years old with HIV.

The chain couples TRBV10-3 to TRBJ1-1; 7 bases are shared with TRBD1. The germline V gene encodes CDR1 ENHRY and CDR2 SYGVKD. The CDR3 length is 14 residues. V dropped 6 bases and J dropped 1; count of bases not matched to a gene: 5. CDR3 in amino acids: CAIRGQISNTEAFF. CDR3 nucleotide sequence: TGTGCCATCAGGGGACAGATATCGAACACTGAAGCTTTCTTT.

The J gene is TRBJ2-4, the V gene TRBV6-1; no firm D call. Germline assignment: CDR1 MNHNS and CDR2 SASEGT. There are 14 residues in the CDR3. Deletions cut 1 base from V and 0 bases from J, with 4 bases between. CDR3 amino acids: CASSEDLAKNIQYF. In DNA, the CDR3 is TGTGCCAGCAGTGAAGACCTAGCCAAAAACATTCAGTACTTC.

The chain employs TRBV6-5 and TRBJ2-7; 8 bases match TRBD2. Germline V gives CDR1 MNHEY, CDR2 SVGAGI. V shed 4 bases, J shed 4 bases, and the junction held 6 bases outside the gene matches. The CDR3 loop spans 14 amino acids. The CDR3 protein is CASSSLTGGYEQYF. DNA for the CDR3: TGTGCCAGCAGTTCCCTGACGGGGGGGTACGAGCAGTACTTC.

The chain carries TRBV5-4 and TRBJ2-5, with 11 bases identical to TRBD1. Germline V gives CDR1 SGHNT, CDR2 YYREEE (reference sequence). The CDR3 contains 14 residues. The trim removed 2 bases at V and 7 bases at J, leaving 4 bases unmatched. CDR3 loop: CASSLGDRGGTQYF. The CDR3 region has the DNA TGTGCCAGCAGCTTAGGGGACAGGGGGGGGACCCAGTACTTC.

The sample holds one count of this clone. The V gene is TRBV2, the J gene TRBJ2-1, with TRBD1 identical over 7 bases. V was clipped by 4 bases and J by 3 bases; unmatched bases: 6. This CDR3 is built from 15 residues. In germline, CDR1 is SNHLY, CDR2 FYNNEI. CDR3 sequence reads: CASSAEGQIYNEQFF. The CDR3 DNA follows: TGTGCCAGCAGTGCCGAGGGACAGATCTACAATGAGCAGTTCTTC. The entire variable domain, with the rest obtained from reference TRBV2 and TRBJ2-1, is as follows: EPEVTQTPSHQVTQMGQEVILRCVPISNHLYFYWYRQILGQKVEFLVSFYNNEISEKSEIFDDQFSVERPDGSNFTLKIRSTKLEDSAMYFCASSAEGQIYNEQFFGPGTRLTVL.

V and J are TRBV9 and TRBJ1-5, with no clear D. Germline values: CDR1 SGDLS, CDR2 YYNGEE. V was clipped by 3 bases and J by 2 bases, with 0 bases between them. The CDR3 spans 11 residues. Written as DNA, the CDR3 is TGTGCCAGCAGCGGCAATCAGCCCCAGCATTTT. Translating gives CASSGNQPQHF. The entire variable domain, with the rest obtained from reference TRBV9 and TRBJ1-5, is as follows: DSGVTQTPKHLITATGQRVTLRCSPRSGDLSVYWYQQSLDQGLQFLIQYYNGEERAKGNILERFSAQQFPDLHSELNLSSLELGDSALYFCASSGNQPQHFGDGTRLSIL.

This chain joins TRBV11-3 and TRBJ2-3; TRBD2 matches at 7 bases. Germline V gene sequence: CDR1 SGHNT, CDR2 YENEEA. V gave up 8 bases and J gave up 2 bases; unmatched junction bases: 4. The CDR3 consists of 13 residues. CDR3 protein: CASSRGVTDTQYF. The CDR3 bases are TGTGCCAGCTCACGGGGGGTCACAGATACGCAGTATTTT.

This chain uses TRBV6-5 with TRBJ1-4; no clear D gene. V was clipped by 2 bases and J by 6 bases, with 10 bases between them. Germline V CDR1 and CDR2: MNHEY, SVGAGI. The CDR3 spans 14 residues. The CDR3 bases are TGTGCCAGCAGTTACGCCACGAGGGATGAAAAACTGTTTTTT. Its translation is CASSYATRDEKLFF.

The rearrangement joins TRBV28 to TRBJ2-6; TRBD2 is a possible D gene (5 bases). CDR1 is MDHEN, CDR2 SYDVKM, per germline. V was pared by 4 bases and J by 0 bases, with 10 bases between. The CDR3 contains 16 residues. The CDR3 DNA follows: TGTGCCAGCAGTTCGGGCGGGCCCTCTGGGGCCAACGTCCTGACTTTC. The encoded protein is CASSSGGPSGANVLTF. Full variable domain (remainder filled in from reference TRBV28 and TRBJ2-6): DVKVTQSSRYLVKRTGEKVFLECVQDMDHENMFWYRQDPGLGLRLIYFSYDVKMKEKGDIPEGYSVSREKKERFSLILESASTNQTSMYLCASSSGGPSGANVLTFGAGSRLTVL.

The chain recombines TRBV25-1 with TRBJ2-7; D is unresolved. Germline-derived CDR1 and CDR2 are MGHDK and SYGVNS. CDR3 length: 11 residues. The V end was cut by 8 bases, the J end by 1 base, with 6 bases between. CDR3 amino acids: CASGRSYEQYF. The CDR3 coding sequence is TGTGCCAGCGGCAGGTCCTACGAGCAGTACTTC.

The V call is TRBV18, the J call TRBJ2-3; D is uncertain. V shed 3 bases and J shed 0 bases, with 4 bases lying between them. The CDR3 runs 13 residues. The germline CDR1 and CDR2 sequences are KGHSH and LQKENI. CDR3 sequence (DNA): TGTGCCAGCTCACCGGCCAGCACAGATACGCAGTATTTT. Encoded protein: CASSPASTDTQYF.

This clone was recorded once. CDR3 sequence: CASSFGGSTGGPQHF. The CDR3 DNA follows: TGTGCCAGCAGCTTCGGTGGATCGACCGGCGGGCCCCAGCATTTT. The chain joins TRBV7-9 to TRBJ1-5; no definite D call. The V gene lost 3 bases and the J gene lost 9 bases, with 18 bases spanning the gap. The CDR3 contains 15 residues. Germline V gene lookup returns CDR1 SEHNR and CDR2 FQNEAQ (reference sequence).

V gene TRBV18 combines with J gene TRBJ2-1; D may be TRBD1 or TRBD2 (5 bases each). The CDR3 sequence is 13 residues long. V was clipped by 4 bases and J by 7 bases, with 11 bases between them. The germline gives CDR1 KGHSH, CDR2 LQKENI. The CDR3 protein is CASSQGPENEQFF. The CDR3 bases are TGTGCCAGCTCACAGGGACCGGAGAATGAGCAGTTCTTC.

This chain joins TRBV5-6 and TRBJ1-1; 7 nucleotides align to TRBD1. This CDR3 has 15 residues. CDR1 and CDR2 (germline): SGHDT, YYEEEE. V dropped 4 bases and J dropped 3; count of bases not matched to a gene: 9. The CDR3 DNA reads as TGTGCCAGCAGCCCCGACAGGGCTTTAGACACTGAAGCTTTCTTT. Protein sequence: CASSPDRALDTEAFF. The full variable domain, completed using reference TRBV5-6 and TRBJ1-1, is DAGVTQSPTHLIKTRGQQVTLRCSPKSGHDTVSWYQQALGQGPQFIFQYYEEEERQRGNFPDRFSGHQFPNYSSELNVNALLLGDSALYLCASSPDRALDTEAFFGQGTRLTVV.

The CDR3: CASSGQGAVYGYTF. The DNA of the CDR3 is TGTGCCAGCAGTGGGCAGGGGGCGGTCTATGGCTACACCTTC. This rearrangement joins TRBV2 to TRBJ1-2; TRBD1 agrees at 8 bases. Germline V gene lookup returns CDR1 SNHLY and CDR2 FYNNEI. The CDR3 contains 14 residues. V shed 4 bases and J 4 bases; nucleotides not matched to a gene: 5.

The chain joins TRBV12-5 to TRBJ2-1; D unresolved. This CDR3 is 13 amino acids long. Trimming cost V 7 bases and J 7 bases, with 14 bases left between them. The germline V gene has CDR1 LGHNT and CDR2 FRNRAP. The CDR3 DNA sequence: TGTGCTAGTGCCATCGACCGGCAAAATGAGCAGTTCTTC. Amino acid sequence: CASAIDRQNEQFF.

The rearrangement uses TRBV7-9 and TRBJ1-5, with D unclear. Trimming removed 6 bases at V and 7 bases at J, with 13 bases between. Germline V gene data show CDR1 as SEHNR and CDR2 as FQNEAQ (reference sequence). The CDR3 contains 13 residues. The CDR3 loop reads CASSFSGNQPQHF. The CDR3 DNA reads TGTGCCAGCAGTTTTAGTGGTAACCAGCCCCAGCATTTT.